This entry describes one T cell receptor (beta chain). Its cognate antigen is unknown. The source of the sample is a study of cytomegalovirus exposure and HLA in healthy donors. Study observations and caveats: Most of the TCR beta V segments (in an earlier analysis) were productive either about 87% or about 30% of the time. In a later analysis, common viral pathogens appeared linked to several of the most significant clusters. Analyses of presence and absence presupposed an approximately uniform sequencing depth across donors.

V was cut by 2 bases and J by 7 bases, with 15 bases left in between. The CDR3 contains 15 residues. Germline V gene data show CDR1 as MNHEY and CDR2 as SVGAGI. The PCR used 60 Vbeta and 13 Jbeta primers. Data came from immunoSEQ multiplex PCR; TCRdb stores just in-frame clones and leaves some out. Of more than 150,000 clones in the sample, around 80% were seen once. The gene calls are TRBV6-5 and TRBJ2-1, with D possibly being TRBD1 (5 bases). This TCR came from a girl aged 5 to 17 in good health and CMV-seropositive. Sample: PBMCs. In DNA, the CDR3 is TGTGCCAGCAGTTACCGGCAGGGAATGAGAAATGAGCAGTTCTTC. Amino acids: CASSYRQGMRNEQFF.